This T cell receptor (beta chain) was sequenced for a study of blood T cell repertoires in COVID-19 (dated by TCRdb to 2018 to 2021). Regarding the complete study: The collaborator samples originated in the United States, Italy and Spain and spanned the acute and convalescent phases of COVID-19. The material from the prospective study consisted of cDNA or gDNA derived from T cells, B-cell-depleted T cells, or PBMCs. Deeply sampled blood TCRbeta repertoires from subjects exposed to, actively infected with, or recovered from COVID-19 were included in the dataset. The repertoires were made available in a free public database intended to serve as a resource for research on the immune response to SARS-CoV-2. Samples were obtained from the ongoing ImmuneRACE study (first 160 participants) and from approximately 1,200 subjects provided by 6 global collaborators. Sample metadata almost always included a de-identified subject ID, COVID-19 status, age in years and sex. Where available, HLA class I and class II types were taken from metadata supplied by the sample provider and were not determined by assay-based typing.

Points the paper makes about the study in general: The quantity of clinical and demographic metadata differed by source and by participant and was supplied without curation.

This clone was detected only once. It lacks a known antigen. Base qualities are missing; no much larger clone stands one base away. Enrolling through a virtual design, the prospective study's participants ranged in age from roughly 18 to 90 years and lived across roughly 24 United States geographic areas. Cohort assignment in the prospective study relied on participant-reported clinical history from a screening survey and a study questionnaire. For ImmuneRACE Cohort 3, a participant was defined as recovered based on two consecutive negative NP/OP PCR tests, clearance by a healthcare professional, or resolution of symptoms. In the prospective study, mobile phlebotomists collected whole blood, serum and a nasopharyngeal or oropharyngeal swab from each participant. Participants in the prospective study had the option to provide additional blood draws and questionnaires over an approximately 2-month period. Prospective study blood samples were shipped either frozen or at room temperature before DNA extraction.

TCRbeta CDR3 regions were amplified from genomic DNA using the immunoSEQ Assay, a bias-controlled multiplex PCR. Regarding the original processing steps: Nucleated cell counts per sample were estimated from amplification of reference gene primers within the assay. To quantify the absolute abundance of each unique TCRbeta CDR3 rearrangement, sequence reads were collapsed and filtered. For each sample, productive Simpson clonality was calculated as the square root of Simpson's diversity index over productive rearrangements. Not all clones reach the TCRdb copy of this immuneACCESS table, which keeps in-frame sequences only. Checked studies attribute under half of the gap to unresolved V genes and leave the rest unexplained. The V and J calls and clone size are taken from that table; D and trimming were inferred from the DNA. For this sample the table gives 200,000 to 250,000 clones, of which 86% were detected only once. The ten largest clones capture approximately 2.1% of the sample.

Compared with germline, V lacks 3 bases and J lacks 4 bases; bases without a gene match: 5. Sequences MNHNS (CDR1) and SASEGT (CDR2) are obtained from the germline V gene. The CDR3 has 16 amino acids, counting the end cysteine and phenylalanine. Only CDR3 DNA remains: 48 bases, in frame from the first base. The sequencing sample was made of PBMCs or T cells enriched from blood (not recorded which). This receptor chain uses TRBV6-1 and TRBJ2-6, with 8 central nucleotides matching TRBD1. This TCR derives from a woman between 45 and 60 years old who had recovered from COVID-19. For the CDR3, the sequence is CASSESGGGGANVLTF. The nucleotide sequence reads TGTGCCAGCAGTGAGTCAGGGGGCGGAGGGGCCAACGTCCTGACTTTC.